One sample yielded the 30 T cell receptor beta chains listed below, sequenced in a study of blood T cell repertoires in COVID-19. TCRdb keeps only in-frame clones here, not all; method: immunoSEQ multiplex PCR. Among 100,000 to 150,000 clones, approximately 84% were seen once, and the ten largest hold 1.4%. The sample taken for sequencing was peripheral blood. The receptors were sampled from a man aged 55 to 70 with acute or convalescent COVID-19.

V usage is TRBV5-1 and J usage is TRBJ2-7; TRBD2 is a possible D gene (5 bases). CDR1 and CDR2 from the germline V gene are SGHRS and YFSETQ. The CDR3 is 13 amino acids. The V and J ends lost 3 bases and 6 bases respectively, with 13 bases between them. CDR3 coding DNA: TGCGCCAGCAGCTCCCTTGACCGGGGCGAGCAGTACTTC. Protein product: CASSSLDRGEQYF.

This clone appeared a few times. The chain employs TRBV9 and TRBJ2-3; D may be TRBD2 (5 bases). The CDR3 consists of 13 residues. CDR1 and CDR2 from the germline V gene are SGDLS and YYNGEE. V dropped 4 bases and J dropped 2 bases, with 8 bases sitting between them. The CDR3 spells CASSPLATDTQYF. Here the CDR3 DNA reads TGTGCCAGCAGCCCCCTAGCCACAGATACGCAGTATTTT.

The chain links TRBV10-2 to TRBJ2-7; 9 nucleotides line up with TRBD2. CDR3 size: 18 residues. The trim removed 3 bases at V and 0 bases at J, leaving 12 bases unmatched. The germline V gene has CDR1 WSHSY and CDR2 SAAADI. CDR3 protein: CASSDLAGQLIYSYEQYF. For the CDR3, the DNA is TGCGCCAGCAGTGACCTAGCGGGGCAACTTATCTACTCCTACGAGCAGTACTTC.

The chain couples TRBV28 to TRBJ1-6; no firm D call. The V gene's germline CDR1 is MDHEN and CDR2 SYDVKM. The CDR3 covers 14 residues. Trimming pared 5 bases from V and 13 bases from J, leaving 18 bases between. This CDR3 reads CASSPPLNTRPLHF. The CDR3 nucleotides read TGTGCCAGCAGTCCCCCGCTCAACACTAGGCCCCTCCACTTT.

V and J are TRBV28 and TRBJ2-2, with a weak D call TRBD2 (7 bases). The CDR3 runs to 17 residues. V was cut by 4 bases and J by 6 bases, with 21 bases left in between. Germline loops: CDR1 MDHEN, CDR2 SYDVKM. The CDR3 bases are TGTGCCAGCAGTTCATTAGGGGGGGAAGGGGCACCCGGGGAGCTGTTTTTT. Its protein product is CASSSLGGEGAPGELFF. The full variable domain, in which reference TRBV28 and TRBJ2-2 provide the parts outside the CDR3, is DVKVTQSSRYLVKRTGEKVFLECVQDMDHENMFWYRQDPGLGLRLIYFSYDVKMKEKGDIPEGYSVSREKKERFSLILESASTNQTSMYLCASSSLGGEGAPGELFFGEGSRLTVL.

The genes are TRBV19 and TRBJ1-6; 7 nucleotides align to TRBD1. After removal of 7 bases from V and 10 bases from J, the junction contained 31 bases not matched to a gene. Germline V gene lookup returns CDR1 LNHDA and CDR2 SQIVND (reference sequence). This CDR3 region has 21 residues. The CDR3 coding sequence is TGTGCCAGTACCCCCCGGTCCGGGAGCTCAGGGGGGTCCACTAATTTCTCACCCCTCCACTTT. Translating gives CASTPRSGSSGGSTNFSPLHF.

The V and J genes are TRBV24-1 and TRBJ1-1; TRBD1 is a possible D gene (6 bases). Germline V lookup: CDR1 KGHDR, CDR2 SFDVKD. This CDR3 is 13 amino acids long. The ends were cut back, 6 bases at V and 3 bases at J, with 10 bases in the middle. CDR3 nucleotide sequence: TGTGCCACCAGTCGGCAGGGGCACACTGAAGCTTTCTTT. This sequence encodes CATSRQGHTEAFF.

For the CDR3, the DNA is TGCGCCAGCAGCTTGTCGACAGGGAATTTACACTACGAGCAGTACTTC. It codes for CASSLSTGNLHYEQYF. V is TRBV5-1 and J is TRBJ2-7, with 7 bases matching TRBD1. Germline CDR1 is SGHRS and CDR2 is YFSETQ. The trim removed 1 base at V and 3 bases at J, leaving 10 bases unmatched. The CDR3 sequence is 16 residues long. Looking up the rest from reference TRBV5-1 and TRBJ2-7 gives the full variable domain: KAGVTQTPRYLIKTRGQQVTLSCSPISGHRSVSWYQQTPGQGLQFLFEYFSETQRNKGNFPGRFSGRQFSNSRSEMNVSTLELGDSALYLCASSLSTGNLHYEQYFGPGTRLTVT.

The chain joins TRBV4-1 to TRBJ2-3; 8 bases are shared with TRBD2. This CDR3 is 13 amino acids long. J was trimmed by 10 bases and V by 0 bases; bases with no gene match: 3. Germline V CDR1 and CDR2: MGHRA, YSYEKL. CDR3 region: CASSQETRGAQYF. The CDR3 DNA is TGCGCCAGCAGCCAAGAGACGCGGGGGGCGCAGTATTTT.

The chain is built from TRBV24-1 and TRBJ2-1; 9 positions agree with TRBD2. The CDR3 sequence is 16 residues long. After removal of 2 bases from V and 3 bases from J, the junction contained 4 bases not matched to a gene. Germline CDR1 reads KGHDR; CDR2 reads SFDVKD. The CDR3: CATSDYASGNYNEQFF. In nucleotides, the CDR3 is TGTGCCACCAGTGATTATGCTAGCGGGAACTACAATGAGCAGTTCTTC.

The chain links TRBV7-2 to TRBJ2-1; the match to TRBD2 covers 13 bases. The germline CDR1 and CDR2 sequences are SGHTA and FQGNSA. Losses at the gene ends were 4 bases for V and 3 bases for J; bases not matched to a gene: 12. The CDR3 has 19 residues. Here the CDR3 reads CASSSPGLAGLWGYNEQFF. CDR3 DNA sequence: TGTGCCAGCAGCTCTCCGGGACTAGCGGGATTATGGGGCTACAATGAGCAGTTCTTC.

The chain combines TRBV3-1 (or the pseudogene TRBV3-2) with TRBJ2-3, with TRBD2 identical over 10 bases. This CDR3 is 17 amino acids long. The J segment lost 2 bases and the V segment lost 0 bases, leaving 5 bases of the junction unmatched. Germline V CDR1 and CDR2: LGHDT, YNNKEL (reference sequence). CDR3 loop: CASSQDWLAGDTDTQYF. CDR3 DNA sequence: TGTGCCAGCAGCCAAGATTGGCTAGCGGGGGACACAGATACGCAGTATTTT.

V usage is TRBV30 and J usage is TRBJ1-4, with TRBD1 matching over 10 bases. The V segment lost 3 bases and the J segment 4 bases; nucleotides outside the gene matches: 2. Per germline, CDR1 GTSNPN and CDR2 SVGIG (reference sequence). The CDR3 sequence is 14 residues long. The CDR3 here is CAWSRDRGNEKLFF. The DNA for the CDR3 is TGTGCCTGGAGCCGGGACAGGGGTAATGAAAAACTGTTTTTT.

The rearrangement uses TRBV5-4 and TRBJ1-5; TRBD1 is a possible D gene (5 bases). With 2 bases removed from V and 4 bases from J, the gap between germline ends came to 13 bases. Germline V gene data show CDR1 as SGHNT and CDR2 as YYREEE (reference sequence). The CDR3 is 15 residues long. As DNA, the CDR3 is TGTGCCAGCAGCTTCGGAGGGACGAGGAATCAGCCCCAGCATTTT. Amino acids: CASSFGGTRNQPQHF. Supplemented by reference TRBV5-4 and TRBJ1-5, the full variable domain reads ETGVTQSPTHLIKTRGQQVTLRCSSQSGHNTVSWYQQALGQGPQFIFQYYREEENGRGNFPPRFSGLQFPNYSSELNVNALELDDSALYLCASSFGGTRNQPQHFGDGTRLSIL.

The chain is built from TRBV19 and TRBJ2-1, with D perhaps TRBD2 (5 bases). V gave up 4 bases and J gave up 2 bases, with 6 bases separating them. Germline lookup yields CDR1 LNHDA and CDR2 SQIVND (reference sequence). The CDR3 has 13 residues. CDR3 residues: CASSTGTYNEQFF. The CDR3, as DNA: TGTGCCAGTAGTACCGGGACCTACAATGAGCAGTTCTTC.

The V and J genes are TRBV18 and TRBJ1-1, with 8 nucleotides matching TRBD1. The CDR3 spans 15 residues. Losses at the gene ends were 6 bases for V and 6 bases for J; bases not matched to a gene: 12. Germline loops: CDR1 KGHSH, CDR2 LQKENI. This CDR3 reads CASSRNGQGISEAFF. DNA of the CDR3: TGTGCCAGCTCGCGAAATGGACAGGGAATCTCTGAAGCTTTCTTT.

The chain has TRBV9 and TRBJ2-5, with TRBD1 as a possible D gene (5 bases). The CDR3 extends over 13 amino acids. V lost 4 bases to trimming and J lost 9 bases, with 16 bases between them. The germline V gene has CDR1 SGDLS and CDR2 YYNGEE. CDR3 loop: CASSPTGQVAQYF. The CDR3 region has the DNA TGTGCCAGCAGCCCGACTGGACAAGTCGCCCAGTACTTC.

This clone came up many times. The V call is TRBV28, the J call TRBJ1-1; D remains ambiguous. The CDR3 length is 14 residues. With 3 bases removed from V and 0 bases from J, the gap between germline ends came to 8 bases. Germline values: CDR1 MDHEN, CDR2 SYDVKM. The CDR3 bases are TGTGCCAGCAGTTTTTACACAATGAACACTGAAGCTTTCTTT. It yields the protein CASSFYTMNTEAFF.

This clone was seen more than once but under ten times. V and J are TRBV7-3 and TRBJ1-5; D not resolved. CDR1 SGHTA and CDR2 FQGTGA come from the germline V gene. The CDR3 consists of 14 residues. The V end lost 4 bases, the J end lost 1 base, and 8 bases lay between the germline ends. CDR3 amino acids: CASSSNRSNQPQHF. Written as DNA, the CDR3 is TGTGCCAGCAGCTCTAACAGAAGCAATCAGCCCCAGCATTTT.

This clone was observed a single time. The chain joins TRBV14 to TRBJ1-1, with TRBD1 as a possible D gene (6 bases). Trimming took 5 bases from V and 1 from J, leaving 11 bases between them. Germline CDR1 is SGHDN and CDR2 is FVKESK. The CDR3 sequence is 14 residues long. Written as DNA, the CDR3 is TGTGCCAGCAGCTTCAGGGGAAGGAACACTGAAGCTTTCTTT. Its protein is CASSFRGRNTEAFF.

CDR3 DNA: TGTGCCAGCAGAATCGGGAATGAGCAGTTCTTC. It is translated as CASRIGNEQFF. The chain has TRBV2 and TRBJ2-1; D gene uncertain. Germline V gene data show CDR1 as SNHLY and CDR2 as FYNNEI. The V end lost 6 bases, the J end lost 7 bases, and 7 bases lay between the germline ends. There are 11 residues in the CDR3.

The chain has TRBV28 and TRBJ1-1, with D unresolved. Germline V gene lookup returns CDR1 MDHEN and CDR2 SYDVKM. Trimming pared 3 bases from V and 7 bases from J, leaving 12 bases between. CDR3 length: 13 residues. CDR3 in amino acids: CASSFGVAGEAFF. The CDR3, as DNA: TGTGCCAGCAGTTTTGGGGTTGCGGGTGAAGCTTTCTTT.

The chain is built from TRBV6-5 and TRBJ1-1; D not certain. The V end lost 0 bases, the J end lost 5 bases, and 13 bases lay between the germline ends. From germline, CDR1 is MNHEY and CDR2 SVGAGI. The CDR3 spans 15 residues. The CDR3 loop is CASSYSELAETEAFF. CDR3 in DNA: TGTGCCAGCAGTTACTCCGAATTAGCTGAAACTGAAGCTTTCTTT.

V gene TRBV29-1 combines with J gene TRBJ2-7; 10 nucleotides agree with TRBD1. The CDR3 loop spans 11 amino acids. From germline, CDR1 is SQVTM and CDR2 ANQGSEA. J lost 6 bases, V lost 4 bases, and 0 bases had no gene match. The DNA of the CDR3 is TGCAGCGTTGGGACAGGGGGCGAGCAGTACTTC. This gives the protein CSVGTGGEQYF.

The genes are TRBV4-2 and TRBJ2-1; 7 bases align to TRBD2. The CDR3 sequence is 15 residues long. The J segment lost 2 bases and the V segment lost 4 bases, leaving 5 bases of the junction unmatched. CDR1 and CDR2 from the germline V gene are LGHNA and YNFKEQ. CDR3 sequence: CASSPGGTTYNEQFF. CDR3 bases: TGTGCCAGCAGCCCAGGAGGGACTACCTACAATGAGCAGTTCTTC.

This clone was seen a few times. CDR3 region: CASSFKSGTNYGYTF. The CDR3 DNA reads as TGTGCCAGCAGCTTCAAGTCCGGGACAAACTATGGCTACACCTTC. The chain employs TRBV5-4 and TRBJ1-2; maybe TRBD1 (6 bases). This CDR3 is built from 15 residues. Germline assignment: CDR1 SGHNT and CDR2 YYREEE (reference sequence). The V and J ends lost 2 bases and 2 bases respectively, with 13 bases between them.

The rearrangement links TRBV6-5 to TRBJ1-4, with 7 bases lining up with TRBD1. The CDR3 is 14 amino acids. CDR1 is MNHEY and CDR2 is SVGAGI in the germline V gene. Trimming removed 6 bases from V and 5 bases from J; junction bases left unmatched: 6. Here the CDR3 reads CASRQQGSNEKLFF. In DNA form, the CDR3 reads TGTGCCAGCAGACAACAGGGGTCAAATGAAAAACTGTTTTTT.

This chain joins TRBV5-1 and TRBJ2-5, with unresolved D. Germline V gene lookup returns CDR1 SGHRS and CDR2 YFSETQ. V lost 1 base to trimming and J lost 5 bases, with 6 bases between them. The CDR3 loop spans 12 amino acids. The CDR3 region has the DNA TGCGCCAGCAGCTTGCCTGCGGAGACCCAGTACTTC. Its translation: CASSLPAETQYF.

J is TRBJ1-5 and V is TRBV18, with no clear D. Germline V CDR1 and CDR2: KGHSH, LQKENI. CDR3 length equals 14 residues. Trimming stripped 2 bases from V and 3 bases from J, with 8 bases between. CDR3 bases: TGTGCCAGCTCACCAGGCCTGAACAATCAGCCCCAGCATTTT. As protein: CASSPGLNNQPQHF.

This clone has only a few counts. V and J are TRBV19 and TRBJ2-7; 8 bases match TRBD2. The CDR3 sequence is 15 residues long. Germline V gives CDR1 LNHDA, CDR2 SQIVND (reference sequence). Trimming took 3 bases from V and 5 from J; bases not matched to a gene: 9. CDR3 DNA: TGTGCCAGTAGTATCGGCCGGGGGGGCCCCCACGAGCAGTACTTC. Amino acids: CASSIGRGGPHEQYF.